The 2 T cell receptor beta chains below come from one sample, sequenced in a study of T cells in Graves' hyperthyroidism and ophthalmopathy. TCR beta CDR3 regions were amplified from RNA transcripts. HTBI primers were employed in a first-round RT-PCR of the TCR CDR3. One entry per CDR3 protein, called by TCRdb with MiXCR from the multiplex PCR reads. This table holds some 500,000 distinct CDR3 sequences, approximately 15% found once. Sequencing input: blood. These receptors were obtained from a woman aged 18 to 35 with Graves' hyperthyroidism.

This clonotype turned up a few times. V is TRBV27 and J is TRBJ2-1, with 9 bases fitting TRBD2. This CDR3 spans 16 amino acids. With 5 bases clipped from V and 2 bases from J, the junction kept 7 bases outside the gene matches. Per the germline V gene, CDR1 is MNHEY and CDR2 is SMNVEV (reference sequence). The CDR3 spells CASSPPGGRAYNEQFF. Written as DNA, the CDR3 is TGTGCCAGCAGTCCCCCCGGCGGGAGGGCCTACAATGAGCAGTTCTTC.

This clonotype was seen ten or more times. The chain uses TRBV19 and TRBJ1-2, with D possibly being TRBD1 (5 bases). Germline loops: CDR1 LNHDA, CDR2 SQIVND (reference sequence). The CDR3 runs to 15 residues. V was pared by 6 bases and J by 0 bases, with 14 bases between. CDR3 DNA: TGTGCCAGTAGCCGGGGGGGTTCGGCTAACTATGGCTACACCTTC. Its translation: CASSRGGSANYGYTF. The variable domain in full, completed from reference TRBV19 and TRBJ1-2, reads DGGITQSPKYLFRKEGQNVTLSCEQNLNHDAMYWYRQDPGQGLRLIYYSQIVNDFQKGDIAEGYSVSREKKESFPLTVTSAQKNPTAFYLCASSRGGSANYGYTFGSGTRLTVV.